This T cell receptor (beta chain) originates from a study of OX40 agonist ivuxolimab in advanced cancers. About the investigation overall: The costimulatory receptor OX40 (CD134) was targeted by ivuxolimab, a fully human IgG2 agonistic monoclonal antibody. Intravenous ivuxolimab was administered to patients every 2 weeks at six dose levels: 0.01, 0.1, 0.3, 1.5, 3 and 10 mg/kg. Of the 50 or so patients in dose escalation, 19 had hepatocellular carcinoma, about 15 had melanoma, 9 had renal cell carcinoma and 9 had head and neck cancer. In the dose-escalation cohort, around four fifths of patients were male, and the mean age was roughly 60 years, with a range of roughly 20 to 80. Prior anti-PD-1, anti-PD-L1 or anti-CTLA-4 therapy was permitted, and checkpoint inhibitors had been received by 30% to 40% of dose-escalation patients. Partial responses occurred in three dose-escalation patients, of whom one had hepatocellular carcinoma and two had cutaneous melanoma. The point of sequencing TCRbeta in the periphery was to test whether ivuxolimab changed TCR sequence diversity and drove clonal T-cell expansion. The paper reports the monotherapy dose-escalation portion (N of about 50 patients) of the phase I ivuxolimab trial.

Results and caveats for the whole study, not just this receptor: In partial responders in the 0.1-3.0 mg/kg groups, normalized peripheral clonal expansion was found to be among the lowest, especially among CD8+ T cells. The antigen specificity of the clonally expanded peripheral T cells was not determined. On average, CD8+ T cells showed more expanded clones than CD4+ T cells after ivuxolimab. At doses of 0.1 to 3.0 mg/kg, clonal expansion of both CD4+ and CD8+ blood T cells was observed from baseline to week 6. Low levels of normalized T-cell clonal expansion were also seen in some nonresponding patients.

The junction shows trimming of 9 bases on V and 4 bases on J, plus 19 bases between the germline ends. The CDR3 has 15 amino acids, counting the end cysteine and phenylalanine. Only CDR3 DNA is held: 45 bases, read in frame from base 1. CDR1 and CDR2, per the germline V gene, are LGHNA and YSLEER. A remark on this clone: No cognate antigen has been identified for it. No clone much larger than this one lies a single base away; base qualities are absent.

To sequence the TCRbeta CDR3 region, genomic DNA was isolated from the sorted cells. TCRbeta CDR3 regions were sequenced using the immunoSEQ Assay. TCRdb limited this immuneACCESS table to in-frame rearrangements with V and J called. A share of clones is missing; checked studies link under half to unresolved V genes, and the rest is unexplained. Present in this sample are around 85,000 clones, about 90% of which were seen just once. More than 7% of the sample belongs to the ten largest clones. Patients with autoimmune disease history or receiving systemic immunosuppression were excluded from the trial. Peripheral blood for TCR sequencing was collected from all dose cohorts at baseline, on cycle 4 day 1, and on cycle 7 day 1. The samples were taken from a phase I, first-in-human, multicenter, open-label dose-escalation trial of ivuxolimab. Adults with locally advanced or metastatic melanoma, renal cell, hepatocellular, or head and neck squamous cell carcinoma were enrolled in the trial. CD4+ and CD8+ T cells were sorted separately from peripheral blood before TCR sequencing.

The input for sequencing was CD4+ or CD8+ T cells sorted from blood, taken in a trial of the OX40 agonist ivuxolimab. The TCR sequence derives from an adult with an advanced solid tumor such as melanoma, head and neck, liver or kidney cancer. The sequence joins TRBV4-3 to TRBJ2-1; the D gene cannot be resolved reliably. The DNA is TGCGCCAGGACCCCTAAGAGATGCCTTTACAATGAGCAGTTCTTC. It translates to CARTPKRCLYNEQFF.